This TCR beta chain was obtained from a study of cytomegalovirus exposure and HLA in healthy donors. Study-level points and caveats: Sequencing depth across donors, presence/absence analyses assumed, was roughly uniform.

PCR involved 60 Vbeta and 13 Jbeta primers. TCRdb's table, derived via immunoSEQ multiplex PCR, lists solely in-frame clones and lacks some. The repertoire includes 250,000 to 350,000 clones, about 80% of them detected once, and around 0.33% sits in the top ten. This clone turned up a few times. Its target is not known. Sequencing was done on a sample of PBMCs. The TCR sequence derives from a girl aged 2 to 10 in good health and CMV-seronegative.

The CDR3 here is CASTRGETSYEQYF. DNA for the CDR3: TGTGCCAGCACCAGGGGGGAGACTAGCTACGAGCAGTACTTC. The chain carries TRBV7-9 and TRBJ2-7, with a weak D call TRBD1 (7 bases). There are 14 residues in the CDR3. Trimming cost V 7 bases and J 3 bases, with 16 bases left between them. In germline, CDR1 is SEHNR, CDR2 FQNEAQ (reference sequence).